This T cell receptor (beta chain) was identified during a study of blood T cells in healthy people across ages. A J-beta primer mix and a sample-barcoded 5' primer were used in a second PCR of about 6 to 12 cycles. MiXCR, run by TCRdb on the 5' RACE reads, gives a single entry per CDR3 protein. The top ten clones hold roughly 18% of a sample with 550,000 to 700,000 distinct CDR3 sequences, 27% of them seen once. Donors each provided about 10 milliliters of peripheral blood. Total RNA was extracted at no less than 6 micrograms per sample. Findings and limits, study-wide: Older individuals had lower TCR beta diversity per million T cells (the decline was roughly linear).

In regard to this clonotype: Its antigen remains unidentified.

The TCR was taken from a woman aged 70 to 79 in good health. The sequenced sample consisted of blood.

CDR3 DNA: TGTGCCAGCAGCCCGGAAGCAGCGGGAGGCTACGAGCAGTACTTC. It encodes CASSPEAAGGYEQYF. The chain carries TRBV7-2 and TRBJ2-5; 9 bases match TRBD2. The J call may be in error: the DNA end matches TRBJ2-7 better. Per germline, CDR1 SGHTA and CDR2 FQGNSA. This CDR3 contains 15 residues.